Listed here is a single T cell receptor (beta chain). V was clipped by 3 bases and J by 5 bases; unmatched bases: 11. Germline V gives CDR1 MNHNS, CDR2 SASEGT. CDR3 length: 16 residues. This record belongs to a study of blood T cell repertoires in COVID-19. In the study's own analysis: Amplification from reference gene primers served as the basis for estimated nucleated cell counts. The table came from immunoSEQ multiplex PCR; TCRdb's copy has only in-frame clones and leaves some out. D and trimming come from the DNA, and the V and J calls and clone size come from that table. The sample lists under 250,000 clones, roughly 88% occurring once. Participants spanned ages roughly 18 to 95 years and resided in about 24 US areas.

The receptor's source is a woman in her thirties who had been exposed to COVID-19. The rearrangement uses TRBV6-1 and TRBJ1-2; 8 bases are shared with TRBD1. Sequenced material: PBMCs or T cells enriched from blood (not recorded which). The CDR3 DNA is TGTGCCAGCAGTGAGGCTGGACAGGGTGGAACTTATGGCTACACCTTC. Its protein is CASSEAGQGGTYGYTF.